This TCR beta chain appears in the sequencing data of a study of T cell repertoires in cytomegalovirus infection. This clonotype was detected only a few times. Its antigen is not identified. Per the germline V gene, CDR1 is KGHDR and CDR2 is SFDVKD. The V gene lost 4 bases and the J gene lost 0 bases, with 12 bases spanning the gap. CDR3 length equals 16 residues. The study's findings and limits: Clonotype analysis showed dominance of the ex vivo response by HLA-C-restricted CMV-specific TCR beta clonotypes. Individuals carrying CMV plus the relevant HLA were identified by cumulative frequency of public TCR beta families.

TCRdb reprocessed the reads via MiXCR and lists one record per CDR3 protein. Counted here are some 590,000 distinct CDR3 sequences, around 40% occurring once; the ten biggest clones make up around 46%. The chain carries TRBV24-1 and TRBJ2-1, with a possible D match to TRBD2 (6 bases). The source was cultured PBMCs, collected from culture after CMV antigen stimulation. The TCR comes from a human donor in good health (CMV status not recorded). Some clones in this sample may be carry-over from other donors' samples. The CDR3 coding sequence is TGTGCCACCAGTGACACCGGGACTTACTCCTACAATGAGCAGTTCTTC. Translation gives CATSDTGTYSYNEQFF.